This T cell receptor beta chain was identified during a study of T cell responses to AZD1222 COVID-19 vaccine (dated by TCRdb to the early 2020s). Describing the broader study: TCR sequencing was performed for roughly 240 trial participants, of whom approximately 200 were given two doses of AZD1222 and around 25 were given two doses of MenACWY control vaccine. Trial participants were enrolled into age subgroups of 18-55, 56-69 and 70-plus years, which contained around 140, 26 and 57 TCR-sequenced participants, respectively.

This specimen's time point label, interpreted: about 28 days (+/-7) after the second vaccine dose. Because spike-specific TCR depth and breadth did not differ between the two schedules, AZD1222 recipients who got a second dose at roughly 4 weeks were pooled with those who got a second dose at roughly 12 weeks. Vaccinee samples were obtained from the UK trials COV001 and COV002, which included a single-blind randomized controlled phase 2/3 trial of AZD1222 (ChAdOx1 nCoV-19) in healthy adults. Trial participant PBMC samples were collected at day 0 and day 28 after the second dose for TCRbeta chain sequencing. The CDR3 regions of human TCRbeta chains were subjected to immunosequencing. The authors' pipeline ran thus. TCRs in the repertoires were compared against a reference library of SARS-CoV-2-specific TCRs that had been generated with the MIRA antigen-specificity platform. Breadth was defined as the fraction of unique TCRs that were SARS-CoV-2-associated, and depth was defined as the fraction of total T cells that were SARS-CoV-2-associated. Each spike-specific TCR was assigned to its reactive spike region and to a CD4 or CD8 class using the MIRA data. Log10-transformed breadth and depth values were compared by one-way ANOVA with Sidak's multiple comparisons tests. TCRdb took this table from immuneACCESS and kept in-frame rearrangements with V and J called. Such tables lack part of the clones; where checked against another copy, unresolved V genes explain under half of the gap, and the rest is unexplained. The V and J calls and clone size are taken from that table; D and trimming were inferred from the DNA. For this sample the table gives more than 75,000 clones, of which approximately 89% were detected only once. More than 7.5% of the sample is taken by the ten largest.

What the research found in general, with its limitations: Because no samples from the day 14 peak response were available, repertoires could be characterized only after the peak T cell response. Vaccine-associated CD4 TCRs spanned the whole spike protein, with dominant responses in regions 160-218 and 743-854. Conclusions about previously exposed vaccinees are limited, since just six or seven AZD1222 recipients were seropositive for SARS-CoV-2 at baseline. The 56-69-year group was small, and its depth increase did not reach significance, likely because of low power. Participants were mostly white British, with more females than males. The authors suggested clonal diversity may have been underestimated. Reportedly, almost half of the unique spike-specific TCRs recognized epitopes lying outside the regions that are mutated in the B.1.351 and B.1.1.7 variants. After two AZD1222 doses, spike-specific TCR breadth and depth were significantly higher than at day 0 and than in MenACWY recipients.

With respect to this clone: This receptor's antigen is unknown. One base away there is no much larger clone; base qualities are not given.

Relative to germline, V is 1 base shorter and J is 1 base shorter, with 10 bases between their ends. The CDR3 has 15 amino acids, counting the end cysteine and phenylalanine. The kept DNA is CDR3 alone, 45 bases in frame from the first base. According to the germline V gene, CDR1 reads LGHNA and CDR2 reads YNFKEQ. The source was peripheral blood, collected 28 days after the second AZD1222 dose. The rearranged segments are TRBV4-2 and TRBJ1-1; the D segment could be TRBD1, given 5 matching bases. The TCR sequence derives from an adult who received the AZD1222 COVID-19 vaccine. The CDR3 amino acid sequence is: CASSQGDGRNTEAFF. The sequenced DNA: TGTGCCAGCAGCCAAGGGGACGGCCGGAACACTGAAGCTTTCTTT.